These 16 T cell receptor beta chains share one sample of origin, sequenced in a study of shared clonotypes between healthy human individuals. TCRdb keeps only in-frame clones here, not all; method: immunoSEQ multiplex PCR. The table lists a few hundred thousand clones, around two thirds of them singletons, with 10% to 13% in the top ten. The sequenced material came from memory CD4+ T cells sorted from blood. Subset defined: CD45RA-negative fraction. These receptors originate from a man younger than 45 in good health.

This chain links TRBV5-6 with TRBJ1-3; 7 bases line up with TRBD1. This CDR3 is built from 16 residues. Germline V gene lookup returns CDR1 SGHDT and CDR2 YYEEEE. The V and J ends lost 4 bases and 2 bases, in that order; junction bases with no gene match: 9. The CDR3 coding sequence is TGTGCCAGCAGCCTTGGGGACAGTCGGGCTGGAAACACCATATATTTT. Its translation is CASSLGDSRAGNTIYF.

This chain connects TRBV4-3 to TRBJ1-4; 8 bases match TRBD1. V dropped 0 bases and J dropped 5; count of bases not matched to a gene: 2. This CDR3 comprises 15 residues. The germline gives CDR1 LGHNA, CDR2 YSLEER. In DNA form, the CDR3 reads TGCGCCAGCAGCCAAGACAGGGGGCGAAATGAAAAACTGTTTTTT. It translates to CASSQDRGRNEKLFF.

This clone was seen a few times. The chain combines TRBV11-2 with TRBJ2-7, with 8 bases fitting TRBD2. This CDR3 has 14 residues. Germline V gives CDR1 SGHAT, CDR2 FQNNGV. V lost 5 bases to trimming and J lost 3 bases; unmatched junction nucleotides: 6. The CDR3 nucleotides read TGTGCCAGCAGCCCACGGACTAGCTACTACGAGCAGTACTTC. This codes for CASSPRTSYYEQYF.

This rearrangement joins TRBV5-6 to TRBJ2-7; D perhaps matches TRBD2 (6 bases). The ends were cut back, 4 bases at V and 6 bases at J, with 20 bases in the middle. The CDR3 is 15 amino acids. Germline CDR1 is SGHDT and CDR2 is YYEEEE. The CDR3, as DNA: TGTGCCAGCAGCCCTGAGGACGGGAGAAGGGGCGAGCAGTACTTC. Encoded protein: CASSPEDGRRGEQYF.

This chain joins TRBV28 and TRBJ2-5; D perhaps matches TRBD1 (5 bases). Deletions cut 4 bases from V and 3 bases from J, with 9 bases between. This CDR3 has 13 amino acids. CDR1 and CDR2 (germline): MDHEN, SYDVKM. The CDR3, as DNA: TGTGCCAGCAGTTGGGCAGGGAAAGAGACCCAGTACTTC. It is translated as CASSWAGKETQYF.

V gene TRBV5-6 combines with J gene TRBJ2-7; D is perhaps TRBD2 (5 bases). In germline, CDR1 is SGHDT, CDR2 YYEEEE. The CDR3 is 13 amino acids. The CDR3 nucleotides are TGTGCCAGCAGCTTGGTTGGGCGGGCCGATGTCTGCGTC. This codes for CASSLVGRADVCV.

This clone has a handful of counts. The genes are TRBV7-8 and TRBJ2-2, with 8 positions matching TRBD2. The CDR3 spans 15 residues. CDR1 and CDR2 from the germline V gene are SGHVS and FQNEAQ. V trimming: 2 bases; J trimming: 6 bases; junction bases outside the gene matches: 5. CDR3 DNA sequence: TGTGCCAGCAGCTTATTGGCGGGAGGCCCCGGGGAGCTGTTTTTT. Its translation: CASSLLAGGPGELFF.

A note on this clone: A read error may produce the germline difference seen at one junction end. V is TRBV4-3 and J is TRBJ2-5; 8 nucleotides line up with TRBD2. Per germline, CDR1 LGHNA and CDR2 YSLEER. The CDR3 has 14 residues. The CDR3 DNA reads TGCGCCAGCAGCCAAGCCCTAAGAAGCGGGAGCTTAAACTTC. Residues: CASSQALRSGSLNF.

This chain links TRBV28 with TRBJ2-7; possible D gene TRBD1, 5 bases. Germline V gene lookup returns CDR1 MDHEN and CDR2 SYDVKM. The length of the CDR3 is 14 residues. V was pared by 7 bases and J by 4 bases, with 17 bases between. This CDR3 is CASKSRVRIYEQYF. For the CDR3, the DNA is TGTGCCAGCAAGAGCAGGGTAAGAATTTACGAGCAGTACTTC.

This chain joins TRBV13 and TRBJ1-1; weak D call: TRBD1 (6 bases). CDR1 is PRHDT, CDR2 FYEKMQ, per germline (reference sequence). Trimming stripped 5 bases from V and 7 bases from J, with 17 bases between. The CDR3 extends over 14 amino acids. CDR3 in amino acids: CASSRNRVLGEAFF. Here the CDR3 DNA reads TGTGCCAGCAGCCGCAACAGGGTACTAGGTGAAGCTTTCTTT.

The rearrangement joins TRBV6-6 to TRBJ2-7; D unresolved. Trimming stripped 6 bases from V and 3 bases from J, with 12 bases between. Germline V gene lookup returns CDR1 MNHNY and CDR2 SVGAGI (reference sequence). The length of the CDR3 is 13 residues. The DNA of the CDR3 is TGTGCCAGCAGCCGCTCCCACTACTACGAGCAGTACTTC. Protein sequence: CASSRSHYYEQYF.

The gene calls are TRBV6-1 and TRBJ2-2; D is undetermined. V was clipped by 4 bases and J by 6 bases, with 15 bases between them. This CDR3 has 15 residues. From germline, CDR1 is MNHNS and CDR2 SASEGT. DNA of the CDR3: TGTGCCAGCAGTGGCTACGACAACCTTGCCGGGGAGCTGTTTTTT. This sequence encodes CASSGYDNLAGELFF.

This clone was observed a few times. The V call is TRBV27, the J call TRBJ2-6; TRBD1 aligns across 11 bases. Germline CDR1 reads MNHEY; CDR2 reads SMNVEV (reference sequence). CDR3 length: 17 amino acids. The V and J ends lost 6 bases and 0 bases, in that order; junction bases with no gene match: 4. CDR3 nucleotides: TGTGCCAGCAGACGTGGGACAGGGGGCTCTGGGGCCAACGTCCTGACTTTC. The encoded protein is CASRRGTGGSGANVLTF.

The chain has TRBV18 and TRBJ2-1; 10 bases map to TRBD2. The CDR3 is 15 residues long. Germline V gives CDR1 KGHSH, CDR2 LQKENI. V shed 3 bases, J shed 9 bases, and the junction held 8 bases outside the gene matches. The CDR3 DNA reads as TGTGCCAGCTCACCCGCCGGGACTAGCGAGGGTGAGCAGTTCTTC. This codes for CASSPAGTSEGEQFF. Full variable domain (outside the CDR3, taken from reference TRBV18 and TRBJ2-1): NAGVMQNPRHLVRRRGQEARLRCSPMKGHSHVYWYRQLPEEGLKFMVYLQKENIIDESGMPKERFSAEFPKEGPSILRIQQVVRGDSAAYFCASSPAGTSEGEQFFGPGTRLTVL.

This clone was observed at least ten times. This chain connects TRBV5-6 to TRBJ2-3; perhaps TRBD2 as D (6 bases). The CDR3 loop spans 15 amino acids. V lost 2 bases and J lost 3, with 13 bases in between. CDR1 SGHDT and CDR2 YYEEEE come from the germline V gene. The DNA for the CDR3 is TGTGCCAGCAGCTTAGGGTGGCGGGAAACAGATACGCAGTATTTT. This translates into CASSLGWRETDTQYF.

V and J are TRBV5-1 and TRBJ2-3, with 7 positions matching TRBD2. This CDR3 spans 16 amino acids. After removal of 5 bases from V and 0 bases from J, the junction contained 9 bases not matched to a gene. The germline CDR1 and CDR2 sequences are SGHRS and YFSETQ. The CDR3 region is CASSSLAGVSTDTQYF. Written as DNA, the CDR3 is TGCGCCAGCAGTTCTTTGGCGGGGGTTAGCACAGATACGCAGTATTTT. The variable domain in full, completed from reference TRBV5-1 and TRBJ2-3, reads KAGVTQTPRYLIKTRGQQVTLSCSPISGHRSVSWYQQTPGQGLQFLFEYFSETQRNKGNFPGRFSGRQFSNSRSEMNVSTLELGDSALYLCASSSLAGVSTDTQYFGPGTRLTVL.